Below are 21 T cell receptor beta chains sequenced from a single sample in a study of CD8+ T cells in alopecia areata. It was cDNA, reverse transcribed from extracted RNA, that served as the sequencing template. TCRdb's copy holds only in-frame clones and misses some; the assay was immunoSEQ multiplex PCR. Altogether 150,000 to 200,000 clones are present, roughly half being singletons, with the ten largest covering over 9%. The treatment is: oral pan-JAK inhibitor, 5-10 mg twice daily. The source material was CD8+ T cells sorted from blood, sampled at roughly week 53, from a patient treated with tofacitinib. The receptors derive from a human donor with alopecia areata.

The chain carries TRBV30 and TRBJ1-4; 10 bases match TRBD1. There are 15 residues in the CDR3. The germline V gene encodes CDR1 GTSNPN and CDR2 SVGIG (reference sequence). The V segment lost 4 bases and the J segment 8 bases; nucleotides outside the gene matches: 10. DNA for the CDR3: TGTGCCTGGAACCCACCGGGACAGGGGAAGGAAAAACTGTTTTTT. This sequence encodes CAWNPPGQGKEKLFF. Combining the CDR3 with reference TRBV30 and TRBJ1-4 gives the whole variable domain SQTIHQWPATLVQPVGSPLSLECTVEGTSNPNLYWYRQAAGRGLQLLFYSVGIGQISSEVPQNLSASRPQDRQFILSSKKLLLSDSGFYLCAWNPPGQGKEKLFFGSGTQLSVL.

The chain couples TRBV7-2 to TRBJ1-2; TRBD1 matches at 9 bases. Germline lookup yields CDR1 SGHTA and CDR2 FQGNSA. The J segment lost 4 bases and the V segment lost 8 bases, leaving 8 bases of the junction unmatched. The CDR3 sequence is 14 residues long. The CDR3 DNA reads TGTGCCAGCGCGACAGGGGGGCATGTCTATGGCTACACCTTC. Its translation is CASATGGHVYGYTF.

This clone was detected only once. The J gene is TRBJ1-1, the V gene TRBV30, with TRBD1 matching over 8 bases. With V trimmed by 4 bases and J by 1 base, 5 bases remained unmatched. This CDR3 has 14 amino acids. Germline CDR1 and CDR2: GTSNPN and SVGIG (reference sequence). The CDR3: CAWTVGQGNTEAFF. The CDR3 DNA sequence: TGTGCCTGGACCGTAGGACAGGGGAACACTGAAGCTTTCTTT.

Written as DNA, the CDR3 is TGTGCCAGCAAGGGACAGGGCTTGTACAATGAGCAGTTCTTC. The encoded protein is CASKGQGLYNEQFF. V and J are TRBV2 and TRBJ2-1; 9 bases are shared with TRBD1. Looked up from germline, CDR1 is SNHLY and CDR2 is FYNNEI. The CDR3 covers 14 residues. V lost 7 bases and J lost 4; bases outside the gene matches: 5.

This clone showed up just a few times. The genes are TRBV5-1 and TRBJ1-1; the match to TRBD1 covers 9 bases. Germline CDR1 reads SGHRS; CDR2 reads YFSETQ. This CDR3 is 14 amino acids long. V lost 3 bases and J lost 1; bases outside the gene matches: 1. CDR3 coding DNA: TGCGCCAGCAGCTGGGGACAGGGGAACACTGAAGCTTTCTTT. Translated: CASSWGQGNTEAFF.

In its sample, this clone was seen a few times. CDR3 nucleotides: TGTGCCTGGAGTGTACGTCAGGATAGCCGGCTCTATAATTCACCCCTCCACTTT. Residues: CAWSVRQDSRLYNSPLHF. The chain recombines TRBV30 with TRBJ1-6; D is undetermined. V gave up 0 bases and J gave up 3 bases, with 18 bases separating them. Germline V gene lookup returns CDR1 GTSNPN and CDR2 SVGIG (reference sequence). The CDR3 totals 18 residues.

J is TRBJ2-5 and V is TRBV11-2, with D unresolved. This CDR3 contains 12 residues. Per the germline V gene, CDR1 is SGHAT and CDR2 is FQNNGV. Trimming shortened V by 7 bases and J by 2 bases, and 8 bases separated the two germline ends. The CDR3: CASKRVQETQYF. CDR3 nucleotide sequence: TGTGCCAGCAAAAGGGTTCAAGAGACCCAGTACTTC. The variable domain in full, completed from reference TRBV11-2 and TRBJ2-5, reads EAGVAQSPRYKIIEKRQSVAFWCNPISGHATLYWYQQILGQGPKLLIQFQNNGVVDDSQLPKDRFSAERLKGVDSTLKIQPAKLEDSAVYLCASKRVQETQYFGPGTRLLVL.

This chain joins TRBV4-1 and TRBJ2-1; possibly TRBD2 for D (5 bases). This CDR3 spans 14 amino acids. The V gene lost 4 bases and the J gene lost 5 bases, with 12 bases spanning the gap. Germline CDR1 is MGHRA and CDR2 is YSYEKL. DNA of the CDR3: TGCGCCAGCAGCCTTTCAGCGGAGCACAATGAGCAGTTCTTC. The encoded protein is CASSLSAEHNEQFF.

In DNA, the CDR3 is TGTGCCAGTAGTATGTCCGAAAGCAATCAGCCCCAGCATTTT. Translation: CASSMSESNQPQHF. The chain carries TRBV19 and TRBJ1-5; D unresolved. Germline lookup yields CDR1 LNHDA and CDR2 SQIVND (reference sequence). The CDR3 sequence is 14 residues long. The V and J ends lost 3 bases and 1 base respectively, with 7 bases between them.

The genes are TRBV30 and TRBJ1-6; D not certain. Trimming took 2 bases from V and 5 from J, leaving 13 bases between them. Germline lookup yields CDR1 GTSNPN and CDR2 SVGIG (reference sequence). CDR3 length equals 15 residues. The CDR3 DNA reads as TGTGCCTGGAGTAGCCAGGCTGTAGATAATTCACCCCTCCACTTT. Protein: CAWSSQAVDNSPLHF. The whole variable domain, filled in from reference TRBV30 and TRBJ1-6, reads SQTIHQWPATLVQPVGSPLSLECTVEGTSNPNLYWYRQAAGRGLQLLFYSVGIGQISSEVPQNLSASRPQDRQFILSSKKLLLSDSGFYLCAWSSQAVDNSPLHFGNGTRLTVT.

In DNA, the CDR3 is TGTGCCAGCAGTGAAGATACGGGGCGGCTGTTTTTT. Translation: CASSEDTGRLFF. The genes are TRBV7-9 and TRBJ2-2; D is tentatively TRBD1 or TRBD2 (5 bases each). This CDR3 spans 12 amino acids. The germline V gene has CDR1 SEHNR and CDR2 FQNEAQ (reference sequence). V was trimmed by 6 bases and J by 13 bases, leaving 15 bases between them.

The V and J genes are TRBV27 and TRBJ1-3, with D perhaps matching TRBD1 (5 bases). Looked up from germline, CDR1 is MNHEY and CDR2 is SMNVEV (reference sequence). Between the trimmed V and J ends, which lost 5 bases and 0 bases, there was a span of 17 bases. The CDR3 runs to 17 residues. CDR3 nucleotides: TGTGCCAGCAGTCGGAGTCTCGGACAAGCCTCTGGAAACACCATATATTTT. Translation: CASSRSLGQASGNTIYF.

The chain uses TRBV6-5 and TRBJ1-1; D is perhaps TRBD1 (6 bases). The CDR3 totals 14 residues. The ends were cut back, 6 bases at V and 1 base at J, with 12 bases in the middle. CDR1 and CDR2 (germline): MNHEY, SVGAGI. The CDR3 region has the DNA TGTGCCAGCAGCCCCGGACAGAGGAACACTGAAGCTTTCTTT. The encoded protein is CASSPGQRNTEAFF.

This rearrangement joins TRBV7-8 to TRBJ1-3, with a weak D call TRBD1 (6 bases). The germline CDR1 and CDR2 sequences are SGHVS and FQNEAQ. Trimming left V 6 bases short and J 4 bases short, with 19 bases between. The CDR3 is 16 residues long. This CDR3 is CASRAGRGVVGNTIYF. In nucleotides, the CDR3 is TGTGCCAGCAGAGCGGGCAGGGGAGTTGTCGGAAACACCATATATTTT. Full variable domain (missing parts from reference TRBV7-8 and TRBJ1-3): GAGVSQSPRYKVAKRGQDVALRCDPISGHVSLFWYQQALGQGPEFLTYFQNEAQLDKSGLPSDRFFAERPEGSVSTLKIQRTQQEDSAVYLCASRAGRGVVGNTIYFGEGSWLTVV.

The chain is built from TRBV4-2 and TRBJ2-5; D is perhaps TRBD1 (5 bases). Germline loops: CDR1 LGHNA, CDR2 YNFKEQ. Trimming left V 0 bases short and J 3 bases short, with 11 bases between. The CDR3 is 15 residues long. The CDR3 sequence: CASSQDTADKETQYF. The CDR3 DNA reads TGTGCCAGCAGCCAAGATACGGCGGACAAAGAGACCCAGTACTTC.

This rearrangement joins TRBV29-1 to TRBJ2-2; D call uncertain. CDR1 is SQVTM, CDR2 ANQGSEA, per germline. V was clipped by 1 base and J by 5 bases, with 14 bases between them. This CDR3 has 15 residues. The CDR3 spells CSVEVVDGLTGELFF. Written as DNA, the CDR3 is TGCAGCGTTGAAGTCGTCGACGGGCTTACCGGGGAGCTGTTTTTT.

The chain carries TRBV6-6 and TRBJ2-7, with TRBD1 matching 11 bases. This CDR3 has 15 amino acids. Trimming removed 11 bases from V and 4 bases from J; junction bases left unmatched: 13. Germline values: CDR1 MNHNY, CDR2 SVGAGI (reference sequence). This chain's CDR3 is CASRGLDRGPYEQYF. For the CDR3, the DNA is TGTGCCTCCCGAGGATTGGACAGGGGGCCTTACGAGCAGTACTTC.

About this clone itself: The sample has other DNA sequences that encode this CDR3 too. The genes are TRBV29-1 and TRBJ1-1; D ambiguous. The germline CDR1 and CDR2 sequences are SQVTM and ANQGSEA. V was shortened by 5 bases and J by 6 bases, with 7 bases between the two germline ends. This CDR3 comprises 10 residues. The CDR3 sequence is CSVLGAEAFF. The CDR3 DNA reads as TGCAGCGTTTTGGGCGCTGAAGCTTTCTTT.

This clone was counted between two and nine times. V and J are TRBV5-4 and TRBJ1-2; D may be TRBD1 (5 bases). V was clipped by 2 bases and J by 6 bases, with 11 bases between them. Germline V CDR1 and CDR2: SGHNT, YYREEE (reference sequence). The CDR3 extends over 13 amino acids. In DNA, the CDR3 is TGTGCCAGCAGCTTCAAAGGGGACCATGGCTACACCTTC. Amino acids: CASSFKGDHGYTF.

V and J are TRBV10-3 and TRBJ2-6, with D unclear. The CDR3 length is 14 residues. From germline, CDR1 is ENHRY and CDR2 SYGVKD. Trimming removed 7 bases at V and 0 bases at J, with 7 bases between. The CDR3 nucleotides are TGTGCCATCATGGAAAGCTCTGGGGCCAACGTCCTGACTTTC. Translated, it gives CAIMESSGANVLTF.

Notes on this clone: This CDR3 is also generated by other DNA sequences in the sample. The chain combines TRBV27 with TRBJ1-5, with D hard to call. The V gene lost 1 base and the J gene lost 4 bases, with 5 bases spanning the gap. Germline V gives CDR1 MNHEY, CDR2 SMNVEV (reference sequence). CDR3 length: 13 amino acids. The CDR3 spells CASSLWANQPQHF. The CDR3, as DNA: TGTGCCAGCAGTTTATGGGCTAATCAGCCCCAGCATTTT.